The 26 T cell receptor beta chains below all came from one sample that was sequenced in a study of Tregs in tolerant kidney transplant recipients. The assay was immunoSEQ multiplex PCR, and TCRdb's table has in-frame clones only and misses some. The repertoire has about 240,000 clones, about 80% of them found once; the top ten carry around 0.64%. The source material was CD4+ T cells from blood. The receptors come from a human donor in good health.

The chain employs TRBV21-1 and TRBJ1-1; the listed D gene, TRBD1, was not tested against the DNA. TRBV21-1 is recorded as a pseudogene. This CDR3 has 14 residues. In DNA form, the CDR3 reads TGTGCCAGTTTCCAGACAGGGAGTGACACTGAAGCTTTCTTT. Protein sequence: CASFQTGSDTEAFF.

This chain uses TRBV7-3 with TRBJ2-2; D may be TRBD2 (5 bases). V gave up 5 bases and J gave up 2 bases, with 12 bases separating them. This CDR3 has 15 amino acids. The germline CDR1 and CDR2 sequences are SGHTA and FQGTGA. CDR3 in amino acids: CASSAGLTNTGELFF. Written as DNA, the CDR3 is TGTGCCAGCAGCGCGGGCCTCACAAACACCGGGGAGCTGTTTTTT.

This chain joins TRBV5-1 and TRBJ2-1; the D gene is possibly TRBD2 (6 bases). Germline loops: CDR1 SGHRS, CDR2 YFSETQ. Deletions cut 7 bases from V and 9 bases from J, with 17 bases between. There are 13 residues in the CDR3. The CDR3 DNA is TGCGCCAGCCGGGACTTCTCGCCCAGTGAGCAGTTCTTC. This sequence encodes CASRDFSPSEQFF.

The chain uses TRBV6-5 and TRBJ2-7; maybe TRBD2 (5 bases). V lost 4 bases and J 3 bases, leaving 10 bases between the germline ends. The CDR3 loop spans 13 amino acids. Germline V lookup: CDR1 MNHEY, CDR2 SVGAGI. The CDR3 DNA sequence: TGTGCCAGCAGTTCGGGGTTTTACTACGAGCAGTACTTC. The encoded protein is CASSSGFYYEQYF.

The V gene is TRBV11-2, the J gene TRBJ1-3; tentatively, D is TRBD1 (6 bases). Germline lookup yields CDR1 SGHAT and CDR2 FQNNGV. The V gene lost 2 bases and the J gene lost 0 bases, with 14 bases spanning the gap. The CDR3 consists of 17 residues. The CDR3 here is CASSLWAQGSSGNTIYF. The CDR3 DNA reads TGTGCCAGCAGCTTATGGGCACAGGGATCCTCTGGAAACACCATATATTTT.

The chain recombines TRBV5-1 with TRBJ1-3, with D tentatively TRBD1 (5 bases). The CDR3 has 16 amino acids. The V end was cut by 0 bases, the J end by 0 bases, with 10 bases between. CDR1 SGHRS and CDR2 YFSETQ come from the germline V gene. The CDR3 bases are TGCGCCAGCAGCTTGGCCCCGACAGTCTCTGGAAACACCATATATTTT. Translation: CASSLAPTVSGNTIYF.

This rearrangement joins TRBV6-5 to TRBJ2-5; D is unresolved. This CDR3 is 12 amino acids long. Germline CDR1 MNHEY, CDR2 SVGAGI. V lost 5 bases to trimming and J lost 5 bases, with 9 bases between them. In DNA, the CDR3 is TGTGCCAGCAGTGGCCGAGACGAGACCCAGTACTTC. It encodes CASSGRDETQYF.

The rearrangement joins TRBV29-1 to TRBJ2-1; D gene ambiguous. Germline CDR1 reads SQVTM; CDR2 reads ANQGSEA. The CDR3 contains 15 residues. Trimming took 2 bases from V and 1 from J, leaving 12 bases between them. The CDR3, as DNA: TGCAGCGTTGAAAACGGCGGCCCTTCCTACAATGAGCAGTTCTTC. Residues: CSVENGGPSYNEQFF.

This sequence joins TRBV7-9 and TRBJ2-3; 8 bases agree with TRBD1. This CDR3 is 14 amino acids long. The J segment lost 2 bases and the V segment lost 4 bases, leaving 2 bases of the junction unmatched. Germline lookup yields CDR1 SEHNR and CDR2 FQNEAQ (reference sequence). The CDR3 is CASSSDRATDTQYF. The CDR3 region has the DNA TGTGCCAGCAGCTCGGACAGGGCCACAGATACGCAGTATTTT.

This sequence joins TRBV5-1 and TRBJ2-4; TRBD2 aligns across 13 bases. Germline CDR1 reads SGHRS; CDR2 reads YFSETQ. The length of the CDR3 is 16 residues. The J segment lost 2 bases and the V segment lost 4 bases, leaving 3 bases of the junction unmatched. The CDR3 DNA sequence: TGCGCCAGCAGCGAACTAGCGGGAGGGCCCAAAAACATTCAGTACTTC. Translating it yields CASSELAGGPKNIQYF.

This rearrangement joins TRBV18 to TRBJ2-3; D not certain. CDR1 is KGHSH, CDR2 LQKENI, per germline. This CDR3 region has 12 residues. V was pared by 6 bases and J by 1 base, with 5 bases between. The CDR3 region has the DNA TGTGCCAGCTCCCGAGGCACAGATACGCAGTATTTT. Amino acids: CASSRGTDTQYF.

The count of this clone is one. V is TRBV30 and J is TRBJ1-1; the D is unclear. The CDR3 covers 13 residues. Deletions cut 0 bases from V and 1 base from J, with 6 bases between. Germline values: CDR1 GTSNPN, CDR2 SVGIG (reference sequence). The CDR3 nucleotides are TGTGCCTGGAGTGTCAGGCCGAACACTGAAGCTTTCTTT. Protein sequence: CAWSVRPNTEAFF.

The chain is built from TRBV30 and TRBJ1-1; TRBD1 is a possible D gene (5 bases). Germline CDR1 GTSNPN, CDR2 SVGIG (reference sequence). The CDR3 spans 13 residues. Deletions cut 0 bases from V and 11 bases from J, with 16 bases between. DNA for the CDR3: TGTGCCTGGAGTGTACGATTCGGGACCCGGGCTTTCTTT. Protein: CAWSVRFGTRAFF.

The chain recombines TRBV5-1 with TRBJ1-4; D is undetermined. V was cut by 4 bases and J by 7 bases, with 17 bases left in between. Germline CDR1 and CDR2: SGHRS and YFSETQ. This CDR3 region has 15 residues. The CDR3 loop reads CASSAGLPGIEKLFF. CDR3 coding DNA: TGCGCCAGCAGCGCCGGCTTACCGGGGATTGAAAAACTGTTTTTT.

This clone turned up a few times. J is TRBJ1-1 and V is TRBV25-1; TRBD1 might be the D (6 bases). CDR3 size: 13 residues. V lost 8 bases to trimming and J lost 10 bases, with 20 bases between them. CDR1 and CDR2 (germline): MGHDK, SYGVNS. As DNA, the CDR3 is TGTGCCAGCTCCGACCCTTACACAGGGTTAGCTTTCTTT. It yields the protein CASSDPYTGLAFF.

The chain couples TRBV5-1 to TRBJ1-4; the match to TRBD1 covers 9 bases. This CDR3 region has 15 residues. Germline values: CDR1 SGHRS, CDR2 YFSETQ. The J segment lost 6 bases and the V segment lost 7 bases, leaving 10 bases of the junction unmatched. CDR3 in DNA: TGCGCCAGCGGCCAATCCGGGACAGGGTATGAAAAACTGTTTTTT. Protein: CASGQSGTGYEKLFF.

This clone has only a few counts. The rearrangement uses TRBV6-1 and TRBJ1-2; 10 bases are shared with TRBD1. The CDR3 is made up of 16 amino acids. The germline V gene encodes CDR1 MNHNS and CDR2 SASEGT. V dropped 4 bases and J dropped 5; count of bases not matched to a gene: 10. The DNA of the CDR3 is TGTGCCAGCAGTGCCGCCTTTGGGACAGGGGTTTATGGCTACACCTTC. This codes for CASSAAFGTGVYGYTF.

This clone showed up just a few times. The rearrangement uses TRBV6-5 and TRBJ1-3, with D hard to call. Germline CDR1 is MNHEY and CDR2 is SVGAGI. The CDR3 runs 13 residues. Deletions cut 4 bases from V and 4 bases from J, with 8 bases between. CDR3 coding DNA: TGTGCCAGCAGTTCTCCTTACGGAAACACCATATATTTT. Translation gives CASSSPYGNTIYF.

V gene TRBV5-4 combines with J gene TRBJ1-6, with TRBD1 matching 9 bases. Per the germline V gene, CDR1 is SGHNT and CDR2 is YYREEE (reference sequence). V lost 3 bases and J lost 5; bases outside the gene matches: 9. CDR3 length: 17 amino acids. The CDR3 nucleotides are TGTGCCAGCAGCTCTCCGGGACAGGGTGGGGATAATTCACCCCTCCACTTT. It yields the protein CASSSPGQGGDNSPLHF.

This chain connects TRBV10-2 to TRBJ2-7, with unresolved D. V was trimmed by 6 bases and J by 6 bases, leaving 12 bases between them. The CDR3 totals 12 residues. CDR1 and CDR2 (germline): WSHSY, SAAADI. DNA for the CDR3: TGCGCCAGCAGCGCTGCCGGAGTCGAGCAGTACTTC. The encoded protein is CASSAAGVEQYF.

Written as DNA, the CDR3 is TGTGCCAGCAGCTTGTACCGACTCACTGACCTAAATGAGCAGTTCTTC. It translates to CASSLYRLTDLNEQFF. The chain has TRBV5-6 and TRBJ2-1; D gene ambiguous. V was shortened by 1 base and J by 7 bases, with 18 bases between the two germline ends. CDR1 and CDR2 (germline): SGHDT, YYEEEE. The CDR3 runs to 16 residues. Complete variable domain (other parts from reference TRBV5-6 and TRBJ2-1): DAGVTQSPTHLIKTRGQQVTLRCSPKSGHDTVSWYQQALGQGPQFIFQYYEEEERQRGNFPDRFSGHQFPNYSSELNVNALLLGDSALYLCASSLYRLTDLNEQFFGPGTRLTVL.

This clone was picked up a small number of times. The chain couples TRBV6-1 to TRBJ2-5, with 9 bases aligning to TRBD2. Germline loops: CDR1 MNHNS, CDR2 SASEGT. Trimming at V came to 4 bases and at J to 4 bases, leaving 7 bases not matched to a gene. This CDR3 contains 15 residues. CDR3: CASSGLAGVRETQYF. For the CDR3, the DNA is TGTGCCAGCAGTGGTTTAGCGGGAGTCCGAGAGACCCAGTACTTC.

The chain employs TRBV6-1 and TRBJ2-2; 10 nucleotides line up with TRBD1. Looked up from germline, CDR1 is MNHNS and CDR2 is SASEGT. V dropped 2 bases and J dropped 6; count of bases not matched to a gene: 6. This CDR3 has 16 amino acids. The CDR3 DNA reads TGTGCCAGCAGTGAACCGGGACAGGGGTCGGCCGGGGAGCTGTTTTTT. Amino acids: CASSEPGQGSAGELFF.

This clone was detected only a few times. The J gene is TRBJ2-2, the V gene TRBV11-3, with D possibly being TRBD2 (6 bases). The length of the CDR3 is 11 residues. V was clipped by 8 bases and J by 7 bases, with 8 bases between them. Per germline, CDR1 SGHNT and CDR2 YENEEA. CDR3 nucleotide sequence: TGTGCCAGCGGAGGGAACGGGGAGCTGTTTTTT. As protein: CASGGNGELFF.

V gene TRBV5-4 combines with J gene TRBJ2-2; 7 positions agree with TRBD2. CDR1 and CDR2 (germline): SGHNT, YYREEE (reference sequence). V was pared by 4 bases and J by 1 base, with 13 bases of the junction left unmatched. The CDR3 contains 18 residues. The CDR3 is CASSARVASGLNTGELFF. CDR3 nucleotide sequence: TGTGCCAGCAGCGCCCGGGTGGCTAGCGGTCTGAACACCGGGGAGCTGTTTTTT.

The sample holds a few counts of this clone. The chain carries TRBV5-4 and TRBJ1-1; the D is unclear. Trimming cost V 3 bases and J 2 bases, with 14 bases left between them. This CDR3 region has 15 residues. Germline lookup yields CDR1 SGHNT and CDR2 YYREEE (reference sequence). The CDR3 is CASSSYSTVNTEAFF. CDR3 nucleotides: TGTGCCAGCAGCTCCTACTCGACGGTAAACACTGAAGCTTTCTTT.